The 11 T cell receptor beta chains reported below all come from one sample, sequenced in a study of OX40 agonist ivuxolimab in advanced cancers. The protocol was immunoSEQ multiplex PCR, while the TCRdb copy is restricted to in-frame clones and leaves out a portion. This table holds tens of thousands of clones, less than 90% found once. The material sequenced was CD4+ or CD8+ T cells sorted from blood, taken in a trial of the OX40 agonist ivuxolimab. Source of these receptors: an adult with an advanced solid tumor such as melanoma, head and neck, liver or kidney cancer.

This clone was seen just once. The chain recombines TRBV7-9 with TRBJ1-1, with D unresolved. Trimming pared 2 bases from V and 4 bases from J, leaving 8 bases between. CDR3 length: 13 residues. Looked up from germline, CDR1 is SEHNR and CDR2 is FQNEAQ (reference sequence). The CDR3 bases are TGTGCCAGCAGCTTATCATTGGGCACTGAAGCTTTCTTT. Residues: CASSLSLGTEAFF. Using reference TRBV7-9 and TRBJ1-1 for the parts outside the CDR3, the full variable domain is DTGVSQNPRHKITKRGQNVTFRCDPISEHNRLYWYRQTLGQGPEFLTYFQNEAQLEKSRLLSDRFSAERPKGSFSTLEIQRTEQGDSAMYLCASSLSLGTEAFFGQGTRLTVV.

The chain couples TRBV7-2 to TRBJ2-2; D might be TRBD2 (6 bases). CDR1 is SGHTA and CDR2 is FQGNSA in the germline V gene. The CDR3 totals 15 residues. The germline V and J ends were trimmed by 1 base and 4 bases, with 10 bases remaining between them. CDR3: CASSLVREATGELFF. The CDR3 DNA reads TGTGCCAGCAGCTTAGTCAGGGAGGCCACCGGGGAGCTGTTTTTT.

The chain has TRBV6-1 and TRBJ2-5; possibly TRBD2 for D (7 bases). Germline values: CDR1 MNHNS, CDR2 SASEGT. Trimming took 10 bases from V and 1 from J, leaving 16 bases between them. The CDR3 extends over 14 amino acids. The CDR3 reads CATSKGGGQETQYF. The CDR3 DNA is TGTGCCACCTCCAAGGGAGGGGGCCAAGAGACCCAGTACTTC.

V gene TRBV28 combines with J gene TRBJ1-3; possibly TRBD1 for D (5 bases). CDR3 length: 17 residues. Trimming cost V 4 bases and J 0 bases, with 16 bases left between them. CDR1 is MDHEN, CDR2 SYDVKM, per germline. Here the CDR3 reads CASSSREGKSSGNTIYF. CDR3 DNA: TGTGCCAGCAGTTCGCGTGAGGGGAAATCCTCTGGAAACACCATATATTTT. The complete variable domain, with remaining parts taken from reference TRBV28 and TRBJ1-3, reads DVKVTQSSRYLVKRTGEKVFLECVQDMDHENMFWYRQDPGLGLRLIYFSYDVKMKEKGDIPEGYSVSREKKERFSLILESASTNQTSMYLCASSSREGKSSGNTIYFGEGSWLTVV.

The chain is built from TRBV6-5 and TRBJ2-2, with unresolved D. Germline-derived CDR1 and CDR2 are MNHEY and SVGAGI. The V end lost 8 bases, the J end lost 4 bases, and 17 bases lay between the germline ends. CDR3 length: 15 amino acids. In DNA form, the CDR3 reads TGTGCCAGCCGCCCGGCTCGGTCGGGCACCGGGGAGCTGTTTTTT. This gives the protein CASRPARSGTGELFF.

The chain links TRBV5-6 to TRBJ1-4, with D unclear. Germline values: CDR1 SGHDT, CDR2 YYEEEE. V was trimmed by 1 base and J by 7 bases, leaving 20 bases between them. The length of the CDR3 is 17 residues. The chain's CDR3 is CASSLFPPAEWGEKLFF. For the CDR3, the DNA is TGTGCCAGCAGCTTGTTTCCCCCCGCCGAATGGGGTGAAAAACTGTTTTTT. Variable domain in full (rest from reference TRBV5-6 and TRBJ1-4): DAGVTQSPTHLIKTRGQQVTLRCSPKSGHDTVSWYQQALGQGPQFIFQYYEEEERQRGNFPDRFSGHQFPNYSSELNVNALLLGDSALYLCASSLFPPAEWGEKLFFGSGTQLSVL.

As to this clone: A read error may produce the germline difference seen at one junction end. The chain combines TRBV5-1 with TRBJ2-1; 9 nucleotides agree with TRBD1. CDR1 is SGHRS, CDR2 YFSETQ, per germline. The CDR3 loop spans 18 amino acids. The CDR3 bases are TGCGCCAGCAGTTTGGGACCCTTCCGGGACAGGGAACGCAATGAGCAGTTCTTC. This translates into CASSLGPFRDRERNEQFF.

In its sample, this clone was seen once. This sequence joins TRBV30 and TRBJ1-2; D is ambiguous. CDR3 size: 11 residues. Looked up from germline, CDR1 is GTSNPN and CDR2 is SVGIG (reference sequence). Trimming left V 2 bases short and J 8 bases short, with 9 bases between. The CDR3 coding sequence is TGTGCCTGGAGTAAAGGAGGAGGCTACACCTTC. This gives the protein CAWSKGGGYTF.

CDR3 in amino acids: CASSLMGGTLLYEQYF. CDR3 sequence (DNA): TGTGCCAGCAGTTTAATGGGAGGGACCCTTCTTTACGAGCAGTACTTC. The chain has TRBV28 and TRBJ2-7; 7 bases fit TRBD2. CDR3 length: 16 amino acids. Germline V lookup: CDR1 MDHEN, CDR2 SYDVKM. Trimming took 2 bases from V and 4 from J; bases not matched to a gene: 11.

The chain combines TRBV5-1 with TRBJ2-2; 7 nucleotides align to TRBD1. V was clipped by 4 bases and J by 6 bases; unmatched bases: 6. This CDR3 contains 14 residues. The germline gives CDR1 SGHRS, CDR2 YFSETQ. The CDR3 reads CASSPVGGPGELFF. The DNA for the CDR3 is TGCGCCAGCAGCCCCGTAGGGGGCCCCGGGGAGCTGTTTTTT.

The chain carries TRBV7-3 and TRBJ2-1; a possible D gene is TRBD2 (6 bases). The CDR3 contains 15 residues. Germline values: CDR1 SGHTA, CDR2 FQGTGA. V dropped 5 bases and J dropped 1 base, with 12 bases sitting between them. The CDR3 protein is CASSLRLGSYNEQFF. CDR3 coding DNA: TGTGCCAGCAGCCTGAGACTAGGATCCTACAATGAGCAGTTCTTC.